The next 31 T cell receptor beta chains were all read from a single sample in a study of blood T cell repertoires in COVID-19. The method was immunoSEQ multiplex PCR; TCRdb's version includes in-frame clones alone and lacks a portion of them. The sample lists about 86,000 clones; around four fifths were seen once. Sequencing was done on a sample of peripheral blood. Every receptor here comes from an older man with acute or convalescent COVID-19.

This clone has just a few counts. This rearrangement joins TRBV19 to TRBJ2-2, with 7 bases aligning to TRBD1. The CDR3 is made up of 16 amino acids. Germline CDR1 and CDR2: LNHDA and SQIVND (reference sequence). V lost 3 bases to trimming and J lost 4 bases; unmatched junction nucleotides: 8. This CDR3 reads CASSIRDSGATGELFF. The CDR3 DNA reads TGTGCCAGTAGTATCCGGGACAGTGGAGCCACCGGGGAGCTGTTTTTT.

The gene calls are TRBV27 and TRBJ2-1, with TRBD2 as a possible D gene (5 bases). The CDR3 has 12 amino acids. The germline V and J ends were trimmed by 3 bases and 9 bases, with 9 bases remaining between them. Germline V gene sequence: CDR1 MNHEY, CDR2 SMNVEV (reference sequence). CDR3 in DNA: TGTGCCAGCAGTTTGGTGGCGGGTGAGCAGTTCTTC. This gives the protein CASSLVAGEQFF.

V gene TRBV19 combines with J gene TRBJ2-3, with 9 bases matching TRBD1. With V trimmed by 4 bases and J by 2 bases, 10 bases remained unmatched. CDR3 length equals 17 residues. CDR1 LNHDA and CDR2 SQIVND come from the germline V gene (reference sequence). This CDR3 reads CASSTDPGQGITDTQYF. As DNA, the CDR3 is TGTGCCAGTAGTACCGATCCGGGACAGGGAATCACAGATACGCAGTATTTT.

V gene TRBV12-3 or TRBV12-4 combines with J gene TRBJ1-5; D not certain. Trimming pared 7 bases from V and 5 bases from J, leaving 9 bases between. The CDR3 runs to 12 residues. CDR3 sequence reads: CASTQRDQPQHF. For the CDR3, the DNA is TGTGCCAGCACCCAGCGGGATCAGCCCCAGCATTTT.

The rearrangement joins TRBV5-8 to TRBJ2-1; D ambiguous. CDR3 size: 15 residues. V was pared by 3 bases and J by 0 bases, with 10 bases between. The germline gives CDR1 SGHTS, CDR2 YDEGEE. CDR3 protein: CASSSTQSSYNEQFF. CDR3 nucleotides: TGTGCCAGCAGCTCAACACAGAGCTCCTACAATGAGCAGTTCTTC.

The chain links TRBV4-1 to TRBJ2-2; 8 nucleotides align to TRBD2. V lost 4 bases, J lost 4 bases, and 11 bases stayed unmatched. Germline lookup yields CDR1 MGHRA and CDR2 YSYEKL. CDR3 length: 17 amino acids. CDR3 sequence: CASSRVGGGGLTGELFF. The CDR3 DNA follows: TGCGCCAGCAGCCGAGTCGGGGGCGGGGGGCTCACCGGGGAGCTGTTTTTT.

The chain links TRBV5-1 to TRBJ2-7; D perhaps matches TRBD2 (5 bases). The CDR3 contains 15 residues. V was shortened by 0 bases and J by 1 base, with 11 bases between the two germline ends. CDR1 is SGHRS and CDR2 is YFSETQ in the germline V gene. CDR3 DNA: TGCGCCAGCAGCTTGGGGGCCGCGGGTTCCTACGAGCAGTACTTC. Translation: CASSLGAAGSYEQYF.

J is TRBJ1-3 and V is TRBV5-4, with D maybe TRBD1 (6 bases). The CDR3 consists of 18 residues. Deletions cut 1 base from V and 0 bases from J, with 17 bases between. Germline V gene lookup returns CDR1 SGHNT and CDR2 YYREEE (reference sequence). This CDR3 reads CASSLQHRTESSGNTIYF. In nucleotides, the CDR3 is TGTGCCAGCAGCTTGCAACACCGGACAGAAAGCTCTGGAAACACCATATATTTT.

The chain is built from TRBV5-1 and TRBJ2-7; D possibly corresponds to TRBD1 (5 bases). V was shortened by 4 bases and J by 2 bases, with 16 bases between the two germline ends. This CDR3 comprises 15 residues. Germline V lookup: CDR1 SGHRS, CDR2 YFSETQ. CDR3 region: CASSPLPRQTYEQYF. The CDR3 DNA is TGCGCCAGCAGCCCCCTCCCGAGACAGACCTACGAGCAGTACTTC.

This clone was found once. V gene TRBV10-3 combines with J gene TRBJ2-5; 16 nucleotides line up with TRBD2. This CDR3 comprises 15 residues. Trimming cost V 6 bases and J 5 bases; bases outside gene matches: 3. Germline V gene sequence: CDR1 ENHRY, CDR2 SYGVKD. The CDR3 region is CAIRKGLAGGETQYF. CDR3 nucleotide sequence: TGTGCCATCAGAAAGGGACTAGCGGGAGGGGAGACCCAGTACTTC.

This clone was seen a single time. The chain links TRBV9 to TRBJ1-6, with D tentatively TRBD1 (6 bases). The V end was cut by 3 bases, the J end by 10 bases, with 17 bases between. The germline gives CDR1 SGDLS, CDR2 YYNGEE. This CDR3 spans 15 amino acids. The CDR3 protein is CASSEEGDWGSPLHF. In nucleotides, the CDR3 is TGTGCCAGCAGCGAAGAGGGGGATTGGGGCTCACCCCTCCACTTT.

This clone was counted once. The V and J genes are TRBV12-3 or TRBV12-4 and TRBJ2-2; D gene unclear. Deletions cut 4 bases from V and 6 bases from J, with 3 bases between. There are 11 residues in the CDR3. CDR3 sequence reads: CASSSSGELFF. The CDR3 DNA is TGTGCCAGCAGTTCGTCCGGGGAGCTGTTTTTT.

This chain connects TRBV5-4 to TRBJ1-2; D gene ambiguous. Germline V gene data show CDR1 as SGHNT and CDR2 as YYREEE (reference sequence). The CDR3 runs to 13 residues. V lost 4 bases to trimming and J lost 4 bases, with 11 bases between them. The CDR3 protein is CASSVEGSYGYTF. The CDR3 nucleotides read TGTGCCAGCAGCGTCGAGGGATCCTATGGCTACACCTTC.

The chain couples TRBV7-9 to TRBJ1-5; D is ambiguous. The V end lost 5 bases, the J end lost 6 bases, and 20 bases lay between the germline ends. Germline CDR1 and CDR2: SEHNR and FQNEAQ (reference sequence). The CDR3 loop spans 16 amino acids. The CDR3 coding sequence is TGTGCCAGCAGCCGGGGAGGCGGCAAGGGAGGTCAGCCCCAGCATTTT. The encoded protein is CASSRGGGKGGQPQHF. Supplemented by reference TRBV7-9 and TRBJ1-5, the full variable domain reads DTGVSQNPRHKITKRGQNVTFRCDPISEHNRLYWYRQTLGQGPEFLTYFQNEAQLEKSRLLSDRFSAERPKGSFSTLEIQRTEQGDSAMYLCASSRGGGKGGQPQHFGDGTRLSIL.

CDR3 sequence reads: CASSDTTGDYNEQFF. CDR3 sequence (DNA): TGTGCCAGCAGTGACACTACAGGGGACTACAATGAGCAGTTCTTC. The rearrangement links TRBV6-4 to TRBJ2-1; TRBD1 aligns across 7 bases. V dropped 2 bases and J dropped 3; count of bases not matched to a gene: 4. Per the germline V gene, CDR1 is MRHNA and CDR2 is SNTAGT. The CDR3 consists of 15 residues.

The J gene is TRBJ1-3, the V gene TRBV19; a possible D gene is TRBD1 (6 bases). The V gene's germline CDR1 is LNHDA and CDR2 SQIVND (reference sequence). CDR3 length: 16 residues. The germline V and J ends were trimmed by 6 bases and 0 bases, with 15 bases remaining between them. CDR3 DNA sequence: TGTGCCAGTAGCGCGATCAGGGGAAGCTCTGGAAACACCATATATTTT. This codes for CASSAIRGSSGNTIYF.

J is TRBJ2-1 and V is TRBV3-1 (or the pseudogene TRBV3-2), with 7 nucleotides matching TRBD1. The length of the CDR3 is 13 residues. The germline V gene has CDR1 LGHDT and CDR2 YNNKEL (reference sequence). V was clipped by 5 bases and J by 5 bases; unmatched bases: 3. CDR3 protein: CASSDDRDNEQFF. The CDR3 DNA sequence: TGTGCCAGCAGCGATGACAGGGACAATGAGCAGTTCTTC.

The V gene is TRBV29-1, the J gene TRBJ1-2, with 7 bases that match TRBD1. Germline V gene lookup returns CDR1 SQVTM and CDR2 ANQGSEA. The CDR3 loop spans 13 amino acids. The V and J ends lost 7 bases and 6 bases, in that order; junction bases with no gene match: 11. In DNA, the CDR3 is TGCAGCGCGGCGGGATGGGACAGTCATGGCTACACCTTC. It is translated as CSAAGWDSHGYTF.

This chain links TRBV11-2 with TRBJ1-1; no reliable D call. The ends were cut back, 0 bases at V and 4 bases at J, with 15 bases in the middle. The germline V gene has CDR1 SGHAT and CDR2 FQNNGV. The CDR3 runs 16 residues. CDR3 sequence: CASSLDTPQTGTEAFF. CDR3 coding DNA: TGTGCCAGCAGCTTAGATACCCCCCAAACGGGCACTGAAGCTTTCTTT. The full variable domain, with the rest looked up from reference TRBV11-2 and TRBJ1-1, is EAGVAQSPRYKIIEKRQSVAFWCNPISGHATLYWYQQILGQGPKLLIQFQNNGVVDDSQLPKDRFSAERLKGVDSTLKIQPAKLEDSAVYLCASSLDTPQTGTEAFFGQGTRLTVV.

CDR3: CASSFPGEDTQYF. CDR3 coding DNA: TGCGCCAGCAGCTTTCCAGGGGAAGATACGCAGTATTTT. The chain uses TRBV5-1 and TRBJ2-3; D is perhaps TRBD1 (6 bases). Trimming removed 2 bases from V and 5 bases from J, with 9 bases in between. CDR1 and CDR2 from the germline V gene are SGHRS and YFSETQ. This CDR3 comprises 13 residues. Based on the CDR3 plus reference TRBV5-1 and TRBJ2-3, the full variable domain is KAGVTQTPRYLIKTRGQQVTLSCSPISGHRSVSWYQQTPGQGLQFLFEYFSETQRNKGNFPGRFSGRQFSNSRSEMNVSTLELGDSALYLCASSFPGEDTQYFGPGTRLTVL.

J is TRBJ1-2 and V is TRBV28; unclear D gene. In germline, CDR1 is MDHEN, CDR2 SYDVKM. The CDR3 covers 13 residues. V lost 5 bases and J 2 bases, leaving 9 bases between the germline ends. In DNA form, the CDR3 reads TGTGCCAGCAGTCCGACTCCGAACTATGGCTACACCTTC. Translating gives CASSPTPNYGYTF.

The J gene is TRBJ1-2, the V gene TRBV10-3; TRBD1 agrees at 7 bases. Germline V gene lookup returns CDR1 ENHRY and CDR2 SYGVKD. The CDR3 consists of 15 residues. Unmatched junction bases numbered 6, after V lost 2 bases and J lost 3 bases. The CDR3 bases are TGTGCCATCAGTGAGACCCGACAGGGTGACTATGGCTACACCTTC. Translating gives CAISETRQGDYGYTF.

This chain connects TRBV5-5 to TRBJ1-1; D not certain. V dropped 2 bases and J dropped 6 bases, with 8 bases sitting between them. The length of the CDR3 is 12 residues. From germline, CDR1 is SGHKS and CDR2 YYEKEE (reference sequence). CDR3 DNA: TGTGCCAGCAGCTTTAGTCGGGCTGAAGCTTTCTTT. Protein: CASSFSRAEAFF.

This chain connects TRBV11-3 to TRBJ2-7, with TRBD1 identical over 9 bases. The length of the CDR3 is 15 residues. Germline V gene data show CDR1 as SGHNT and CDR2 as YENEEA. V gave up 1 base and J gave up 5 bases; unmatched junction bases: 6. CDR3 loop: CASSLGGQGSDEQYF. The CDR3, as DNA: TGTGCCAGCAGCTTAGGGGGACAGGGTAGCGACGAGCAGTACTTC.

V and J are TRBV15 and TRBJ1-2, with TRBD1 matching over 7 bases. The CDR3 is 15 residues long. The germline gives CDR1 LNHNV, CDR2 YYDKDF (reference sequence). The J segment lost 0 bases and the V segment lost 3 bases, leaving 4 bases of the junction unmatched. The CDR3, as DNA: TGTGCCACCAGCAGTTCCGGGACAGCTAACTATGGCTACACCTTC. Translation gives CATSSSGTANYGYTF.

The gene calls are TRBV23-1 and TRBJ2-4; D gene ambiguous. TRBV23-1 is treated as an ORF (open reading frame) with a function not yet certain. This CDR3 has 20 residues. Trimming shortened V by 2 bases and J by 1 base, and 24 bases separated the two germline ends. CDR3 nucleotides: TGCGCCAGCAGTCAAAGTTGGAAGCCCGCGGCAGATTCGGCCAAAAACATTCAGTACTTC. Translated, it gives CASSQSWKPAADSAKNIQYF.

V is TRBV6-5 and J is TRBJ1-6; D unresolved. Trimming removed 8 bases from V and 6 bases from J, with 5 bases in between. The CDR3 runs 11 residues. CDR1 and CDR2 from the germline V gene are MNHEY and SVGAGI. CDR3 DNA: TGTGCCAGCGGCATTAATTCACCCCTCCACTTT. As protein: CASGINSPLHF.

The chain recombines TRBV9 with TRBJ2-5; TRBD1 agrees at 10 bases. Per germline, CDR1 SGDLS and CDR2 YYNGEE. The CDR3 sequence is 15 residues long. V shed 3 bases, J shed 5 bases, and the junction held 7 bases outside the gene matches. Written as DNA, the CDR3 is TGTGCCAGCAGCGCGCGGACAGGGGGTCTGGAGACCCAGTACTTC. This codes for CASSARTGGLETQYF.

This clone has a single count. The chain combines TRBV7-9 with TRBJ2-7; D possibly corresponds to TRBD1 (6 bases). CDR3 length equals 12 residues. CDR1 and CDR2 (germline): SEHNR, FQNEAQ (reference sequence). Trimming took 4 bases from V and 5 from J, leaving 9 bases between them. DNA for the CDR3: TGTGCCAGCAGCTGGACAGTACACGAGCAGTACTTC. This translates into CASSWTVHEQYF.

The chain employs TRBV2 and TRBJ2-6, with no clear D. V was pared by 3 bases and J by 0 bases, with 9 bases between. In germline, CDR1 is SNHLY, CDR2 FYNNEI. The CDR3 totals 16 residues. Here the CDR3 reads CASSEVPYSGANVLTF. In DNA, the CDR3 is TGTGCCAGCAGTGAGGTACCCTACTCTGGGGCCAACGTCCTGACTTTC.

The chain joins TRBV5-1 to TRBJ1-3; D gene uncertain. Germline V gene sequence: CDR1 SGHRS, CDR2 YFSETQ. V was trimmed by 0 bases and J by 0 bases, leaving 10 bases between them. This CDR3 region has 16 residues. CDR3 sequence: CASSLGAGISGNTIYF. The CDR3 nucleotides are TGCGCCAGCAGCTTGGGAGCAGGCATCTCTGGAAACACCATATATTTT.